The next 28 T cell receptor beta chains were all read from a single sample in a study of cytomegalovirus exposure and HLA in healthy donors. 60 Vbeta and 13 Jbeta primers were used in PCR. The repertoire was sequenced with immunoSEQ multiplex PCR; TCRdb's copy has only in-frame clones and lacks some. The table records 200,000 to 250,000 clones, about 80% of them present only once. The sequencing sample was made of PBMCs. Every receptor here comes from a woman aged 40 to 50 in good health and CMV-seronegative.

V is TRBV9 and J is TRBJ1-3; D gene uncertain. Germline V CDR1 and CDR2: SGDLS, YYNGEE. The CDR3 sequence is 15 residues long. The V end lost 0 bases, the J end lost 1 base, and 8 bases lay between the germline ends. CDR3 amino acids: CASSVAPLSGNTIYF. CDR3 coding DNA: TGTGCCAGCAGCGTAGCTCCCCTATCTGGAAACACCATATATTTT.

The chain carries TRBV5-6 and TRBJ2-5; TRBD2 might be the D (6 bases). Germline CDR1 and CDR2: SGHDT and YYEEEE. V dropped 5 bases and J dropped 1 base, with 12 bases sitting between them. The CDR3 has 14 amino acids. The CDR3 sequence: CASRRGPTQETQYF. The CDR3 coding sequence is TGTGCCAGCAGGCGGGGTCCCACCCAAGAGACCCAGTACTTC. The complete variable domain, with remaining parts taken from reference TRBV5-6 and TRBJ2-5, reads DAGVTQSPTHLIKTRGQQVTLRCSPKSGHDTVSWYQQALGQGPQFIFQYYEEEERQRGNFPDRFSGHQFPNYSSELNVNALLLGDSALYLCASRRGPTQETQYFGPGTRLLVL.

The DNA for the CDR3 is TGCAGCGTTGGTTACAGGGTCGGGGACGAGCAGTACTTC. Its protein product is CSVGYRVGDEQYF. The V gene is TRBV29-1, the J gene TRBJ2-7; D is possibly TRBD1 (6 bases). CDR1 and CDR2 from the germline V gene are SQVTM and ANQGSEA. V gave up 4 bases and J gave up 5 bases, with 15 bases separating them. CDR3 length equals 13 residues.

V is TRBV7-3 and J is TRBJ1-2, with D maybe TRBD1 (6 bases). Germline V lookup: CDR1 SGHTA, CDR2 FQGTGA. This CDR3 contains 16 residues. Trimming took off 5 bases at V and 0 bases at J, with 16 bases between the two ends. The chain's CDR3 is CASSPSGQFANYGYTF. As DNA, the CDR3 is TGTGCCAGCAGCCCGTCTGGACAGTTTGCTAACTATGGCTACACCTTC.

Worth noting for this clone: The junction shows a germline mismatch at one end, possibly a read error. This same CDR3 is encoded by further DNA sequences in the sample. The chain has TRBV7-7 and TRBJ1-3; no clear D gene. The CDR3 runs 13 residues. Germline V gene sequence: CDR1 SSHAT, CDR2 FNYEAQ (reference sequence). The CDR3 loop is CASSPSSGNTIYF. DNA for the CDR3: TGTGCTAGCAGCCCTAGCTCTGGAAACACCATATATTTT.

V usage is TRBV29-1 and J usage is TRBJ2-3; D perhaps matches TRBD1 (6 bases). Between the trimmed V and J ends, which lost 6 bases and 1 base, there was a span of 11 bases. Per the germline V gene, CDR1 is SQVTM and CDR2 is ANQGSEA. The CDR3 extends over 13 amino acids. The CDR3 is CSVDSPGTDTQYF. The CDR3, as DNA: TGCAGCGTGGACAGTCCTGGCACAGATACGCAGTATTTT.

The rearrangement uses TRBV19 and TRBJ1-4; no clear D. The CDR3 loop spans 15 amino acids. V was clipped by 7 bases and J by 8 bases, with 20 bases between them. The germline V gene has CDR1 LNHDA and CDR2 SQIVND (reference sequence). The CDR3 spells CASTTLFRVDEKLFF. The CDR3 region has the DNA TGTGCCAGTACTACCCTTTTTCGGGTCGACGAAAAACTGTTTTTT.

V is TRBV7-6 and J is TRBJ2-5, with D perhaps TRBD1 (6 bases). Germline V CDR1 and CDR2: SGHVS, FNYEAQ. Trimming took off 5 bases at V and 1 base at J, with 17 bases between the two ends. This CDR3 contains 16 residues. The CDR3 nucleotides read TGTGCCAGCAGCCAGGGACAAACCAAGACCCAAGAGACCCAGTACTTC. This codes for CASSQGQTKTQETQYF. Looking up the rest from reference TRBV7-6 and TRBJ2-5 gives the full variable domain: GAGVSQSPRYKVTKRGQDVALRCDPISGHVSLYWYRQALGQGPEFLTYFNYEAQQDKSGLPNDRFSAERPEGSISTLTIQRTEQRDSAMYRCASSQGQTKTQETQYFGPGTRLLVL.

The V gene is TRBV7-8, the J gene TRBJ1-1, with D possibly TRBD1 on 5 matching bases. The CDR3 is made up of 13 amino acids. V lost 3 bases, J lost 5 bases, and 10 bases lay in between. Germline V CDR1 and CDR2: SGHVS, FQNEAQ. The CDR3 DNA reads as TGTGCCAGCAGCTTGCAGGGTTATACTGAAGCTTTCTTT. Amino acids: CASSLQGYTEAFF.

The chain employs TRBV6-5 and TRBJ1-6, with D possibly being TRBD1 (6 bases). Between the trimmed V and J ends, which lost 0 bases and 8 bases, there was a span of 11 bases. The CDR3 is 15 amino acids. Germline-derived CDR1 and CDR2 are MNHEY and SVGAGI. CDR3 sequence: CASSYSAGADSPLHF. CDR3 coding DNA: TGTGCCAGCAGTTACTCGGCAGGGGCCGATTCACCCCTCCACTTT.

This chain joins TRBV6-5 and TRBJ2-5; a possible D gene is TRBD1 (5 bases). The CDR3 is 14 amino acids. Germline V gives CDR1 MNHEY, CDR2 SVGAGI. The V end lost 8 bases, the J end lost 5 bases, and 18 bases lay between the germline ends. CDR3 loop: CASVPAGLLETQYF. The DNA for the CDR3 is TGTGCCAGCGTCCCGGCAGGGCTTTTGGAGACCCAGTACTTC.

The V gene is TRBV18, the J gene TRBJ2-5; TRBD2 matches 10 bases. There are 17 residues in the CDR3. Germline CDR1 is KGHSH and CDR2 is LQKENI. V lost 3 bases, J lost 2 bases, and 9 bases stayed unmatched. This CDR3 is CASSPPGGLAAQETQYF. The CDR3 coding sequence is TGTGCCAGCTCACCCCCTGGTGGACTAGCGGCACAAGAGACCCAGTACTTC.

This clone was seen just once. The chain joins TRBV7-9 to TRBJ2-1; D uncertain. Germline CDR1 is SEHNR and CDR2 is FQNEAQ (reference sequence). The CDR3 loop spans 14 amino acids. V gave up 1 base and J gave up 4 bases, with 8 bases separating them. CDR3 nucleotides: TGTGCCAGCAGCTTAGTCCGGAGATACAATGAGCAGTTCTTC. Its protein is CASSLVRRYNEQFF. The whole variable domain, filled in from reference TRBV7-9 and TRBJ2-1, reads DTGVSQNPRHKITKRGQNVTFRCDPISEHNRLYWYRQTLGQGPEFLTYFQNEAQLEKSRLLSDRFSAERPKGSFSTLEIQRTEQGDSAMYLCASSLVRRYNEQFFGPGTRLTVL.

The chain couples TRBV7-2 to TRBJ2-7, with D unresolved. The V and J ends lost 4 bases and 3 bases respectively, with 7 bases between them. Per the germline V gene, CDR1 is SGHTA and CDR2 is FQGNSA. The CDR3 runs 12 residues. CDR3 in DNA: TGTGCCAGCAGCTCCGAGAACTACGAGCAGTACTTC. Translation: CASSSENYEQYF.

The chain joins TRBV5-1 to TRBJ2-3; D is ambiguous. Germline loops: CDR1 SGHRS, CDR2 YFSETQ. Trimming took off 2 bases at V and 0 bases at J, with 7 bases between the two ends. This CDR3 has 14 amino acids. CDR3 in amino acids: CASSFSVSTDTQYF. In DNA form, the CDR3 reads TGCGCCAGCAGCTTCTCTGTGAGCACAGATACGCAGTATTTT.

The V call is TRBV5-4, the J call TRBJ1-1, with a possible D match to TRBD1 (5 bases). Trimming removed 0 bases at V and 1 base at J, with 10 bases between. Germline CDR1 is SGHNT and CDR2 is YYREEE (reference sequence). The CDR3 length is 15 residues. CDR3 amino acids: CASSLGGEENTEAFF. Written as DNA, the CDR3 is TGTGCCAGCAGCTTGGGAGGGGAGGAGAACACTGAAGCTTTCTTT.

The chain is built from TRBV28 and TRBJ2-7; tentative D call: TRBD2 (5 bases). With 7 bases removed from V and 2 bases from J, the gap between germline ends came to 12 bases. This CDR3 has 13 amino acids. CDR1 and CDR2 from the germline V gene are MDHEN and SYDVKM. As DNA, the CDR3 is TGTGCCAGCACGTCGAGCGGCACCTACGAGCAGTACTTC. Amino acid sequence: CASTSSGTYEQYF.

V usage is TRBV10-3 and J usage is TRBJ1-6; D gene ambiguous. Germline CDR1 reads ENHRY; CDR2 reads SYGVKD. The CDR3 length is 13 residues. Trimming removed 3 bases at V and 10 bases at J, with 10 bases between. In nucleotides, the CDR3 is TGTGCCATCAGTGACCAGGATCGGTCACCCCTCCACTTT. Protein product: CAISDQDRSPLHF.

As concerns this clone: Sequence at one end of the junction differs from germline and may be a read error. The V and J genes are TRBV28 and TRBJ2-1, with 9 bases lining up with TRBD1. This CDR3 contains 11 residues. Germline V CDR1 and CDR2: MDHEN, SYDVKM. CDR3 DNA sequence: TGTGCCAGCAGTTGGGGGACAGGGATGGTCTTC. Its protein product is CASSWGTGMVF.

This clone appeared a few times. CDR3 DNA sequence: TGCGCCAGCAGCTCGGGACAGCTGAATGAAAAACTGTTTTTT. Translation gives CASSSGQLNEKLFF. This sequence joins TRBV5-1 and TRBJ1-4, with 7 bases identical to TRBD1. J was trimmed by 5 bases and V by 3 bases; bases with no gene match: 4. The CDR3 length is 14 residues. Germline CDR1 and CDR2: SGHRS and YFSETQ.

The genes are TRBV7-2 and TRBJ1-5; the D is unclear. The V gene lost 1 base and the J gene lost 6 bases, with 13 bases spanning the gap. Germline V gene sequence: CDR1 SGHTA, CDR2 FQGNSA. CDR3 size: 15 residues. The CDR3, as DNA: TGTGCCAGCAGCTTAGGTCGTTCGGGATCTCAGCCCCAGCATTTT. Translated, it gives CASSLGRSGSQPQHF.

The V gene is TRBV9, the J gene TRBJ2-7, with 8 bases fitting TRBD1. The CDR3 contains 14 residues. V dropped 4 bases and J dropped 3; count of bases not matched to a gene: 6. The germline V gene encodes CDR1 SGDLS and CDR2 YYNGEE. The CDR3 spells CASSSGQAFYEQYF. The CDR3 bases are TGTGCCAGCAGCTCGGGACAGGCCTTCTACGAGCAGTACTTC.

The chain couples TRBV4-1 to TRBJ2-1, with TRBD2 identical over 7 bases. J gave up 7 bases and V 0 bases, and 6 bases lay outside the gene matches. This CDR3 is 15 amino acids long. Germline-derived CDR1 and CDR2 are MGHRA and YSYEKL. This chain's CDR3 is CASSQDPAGVNEQFF. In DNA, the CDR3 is TGCGCCAGCAGCCAAGACCCGGCGGGGGTGAATGAGCAGTTCTTC.

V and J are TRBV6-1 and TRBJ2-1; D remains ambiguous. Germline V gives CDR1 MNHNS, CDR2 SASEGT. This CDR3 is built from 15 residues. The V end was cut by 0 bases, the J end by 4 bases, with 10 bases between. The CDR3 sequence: CASSEAVAVYNEQFF. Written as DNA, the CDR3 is TGTGCCAGCAGTGAAGCAGTGGCCGTTTACAATGAGCAGTTCTTC.

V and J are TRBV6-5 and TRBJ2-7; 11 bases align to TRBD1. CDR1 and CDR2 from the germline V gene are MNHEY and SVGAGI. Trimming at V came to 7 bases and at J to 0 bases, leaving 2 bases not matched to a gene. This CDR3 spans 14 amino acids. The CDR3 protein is CASTGTGGSYEQYF. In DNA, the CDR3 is TGTGCCAGCACCGGGACAGGGGGCTCCTACGAGCAGTACTTC.

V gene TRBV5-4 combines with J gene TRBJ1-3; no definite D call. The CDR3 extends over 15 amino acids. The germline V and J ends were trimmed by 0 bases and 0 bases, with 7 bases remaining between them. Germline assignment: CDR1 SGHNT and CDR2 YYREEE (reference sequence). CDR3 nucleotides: TGTGCCAGCAGCTTGGATCAGGCCTCTGGAAACACCATATATTTT. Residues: CASSLDQASGNTIYF.

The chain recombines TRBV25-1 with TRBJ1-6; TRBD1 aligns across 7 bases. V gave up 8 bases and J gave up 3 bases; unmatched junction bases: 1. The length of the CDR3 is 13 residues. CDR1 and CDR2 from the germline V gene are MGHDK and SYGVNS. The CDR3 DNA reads TGTGCCAGCGGACAGGTCTATAATTCACCCCTCCACTTT. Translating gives CASGQVYNSPLHF.

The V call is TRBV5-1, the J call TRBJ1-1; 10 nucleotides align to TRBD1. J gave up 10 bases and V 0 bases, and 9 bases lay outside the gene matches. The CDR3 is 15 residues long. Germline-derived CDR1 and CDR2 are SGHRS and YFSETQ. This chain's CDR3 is CASSLEDRGRRGAFF. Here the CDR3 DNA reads TGCGCCAGCAGCTTGGAGGACAGGGGGAGGCGGGGAGCTTTCTTT.